The next 17 T cell receptor beta chains were all read from a single sample in a study of blood T cells in healthy people across ages. Primers used in a second PCR of about 6 to 11 cycles were a sample-barcoded 5' primer and a J-beta primer mix. Via MiXCR, TCRdb re-called the 5' RACE reads, giving one row per CDR3 protein. The table lists around 1,500,000 distinct CDR3 sequences, 28% of them singletons, with more than 6% in the top ten. The sequenced sample consisted of blood. The receptors shown here come from a woman in her twenties or thirties in good health.

This clonotype occurred many times. V usage is TRBV11-2 and J usage is TRBJ2-7; unclear D gene. From germline, CDR1 is SGHAT and CDR2 FQNNGV. V lost 5 bases and J 4 bases, leaving 9 bases between the germline ends. The CDR3 has 12 residues. DNA for the CDR3: TGTGCCAGCAGCCTGGGATTTTACGAGCAGTACTTC. It translates to CASSLGFYEQYF.

There are many counts of this clonotype. The chain joins TRBV29-1 to TRBJ2-7; D could derive from TRBD1 or TRBD2 (6 bases each). CDR3 size: 14 residues. The germline V gene encodes CDR1 SQVTM and CDR2 ANQGSEA. V dropped 4 bases and J dropped 5 bases, with 18 bases sitting between them. The CDR3 reads CSVVMAGHLNEQYF. Written as DNA, the CDR3 is TGCAGCGTTGTAATGGCGGGACATCTCAACGAGCAGTACTTC.

V gene TRBV5-1 combines with J gene TRBJ1-2, with 8 bases that match TRBD1. V lost 0 bases to trimming and J lost 5 bases; unmatched junction nucleotides: 15. CDR1 SGHRS and CDR2 YFSETQ come from the germline V gene. The CDR3 extends over 18 amino acids. CDR3 in DNA: TGCGCCAGCAGCTTGGAATGGACAGGGCAAGCCGCCTCTTATGGCTACACCTTC. Amino acids: CASSLEWTGQAASYGYTF.

For this clonotype: One end of the junction is discordant with germline, which a read error may explain. V gene TRBV28 combines with J gene TRBJ2-5, with TRBD2 matching 11 bases. Per the germline V gene, CDR1 is MDHEN and CDR2 is SYDVKM. The CDR3 has 17 amino acids. CDR3 DNA: TGTGCCAGCACCCCGACTAGCGGGGCCAGTTACCAAAAGACCCAGTACTTC. As protein: CASTPTSGASYQKTQYF.

This chain connects TRBV5-1 to TRBJ1-1, with TRBD1 as a possible D gene (5 bases). Trimming removed 9 bases from V and 1 base from J, with 13 bases in between. CDR3 length: 13 residues. From germline, CDR1 is SGHRS and CDR2 YFSETQ. The CDR3: CATRDGSNTEAFF. The CDR3, as DNA: TGCGCCACCCGGGACGGATCGAACACTGAAGCTTTCTTT.

The chain couples TRBV11-2 to TRBJ1-1; no clear D. Germline V gives CDR1 SGHAT, CDR2 FQNNGV. V was pared by 5 bases and J by 5 bases, with 12 bases between. The CDR3 runs to 13 residues. CDR3 nucleotide sequence: TGTGCCAGCAGCATAGCTGGGGTTACTGAAGCTTTCTTT. It translates to CASSIAGVTEAFF.

The genes are TRBV3-1 and TRBJ2-1; 14 bases map to TRBD2. Germline V lookup: CDR1 LGHDT, CDR2 YNNKEL (reference sequence). V shed 2 bases and J 7 bases; nucleotides not matched to a gene: 10. The CDR3 extends over 18 amino acids. In nucleotides, the CDR3 is TGTGCCAGCAGCCAACCTGTAGGGACTAGCGGGAGAACAAATGAGCAGTTCTTC. Its protein product is CASSQPVGTSGRTNEQFF.

The chain uses TRBV27 and TRBJ2-7; D is unresolved. Per germline, CDR1 MNHEY and CDR2 SMNVEV (reference sequence). The CDR3 contains 13 residues. Trimming removed 7 bases from V and 0 bases from J, with 10 bases in between. The CDR3 bases are TGTGCCAGCACCCAACTAAACTCCTACGAGCAGTACTTC. Encoded protein: CASTQLNSYEQYF.

This clonotype was observed a few times. This chain uses TRBV6-2 or TRBV6-3 with TRBJ2-7; the match to TRBD2 covers 9 bases. The CDR3 totals 15 residues. V trimming: 0 bases; J trimming: 4 bases; junction bases outside the gene matches: 4. Germline assignment: CDR1 MNHEY and CDR2 SVGEGT. The CDR3 reads CASSYSSGRLYEQYF. DNA for the CDR3: TGTGCCAGCAGTTACTCTAGCGGGAGACTATACGAGCAGTACTTC.

This clonotype came up many times. CDR3 in amino acids: CASSRRTGRGEQYF. CDR3 DNA sequence: TGTGCCAGCAGCCGGAGGACAGGGCGCGGAGAGCAGTACTTC. The chain combines TRBV12-3 or TRBV12-4 with TRBJ2-7; 8 bases agree with TRBD1. After removal of 6 bases from V and 7 bases from J, the junction contained 11 bases not matched to a gene. There are 14 residues in the CDR3.

V gene TRBV6-5 combines with J gene TRBJ2-7; D unresolved. The CDR3 is 13 amino acids. Germline V gene sequence: CDR1 MNHEY, CDR2 SVGAGI. Trimming removed 0 bases at V and 4 bases at J, with 7 bases between. The CDR3 nucleotides are TGTGCCAGCAGTTACTCGAAAGCGTACGAGCAGTACTTC. This sequence encodes CASSYSKAYEQYF.

This clonotype was picked up a small number of times. The rearrangement uses TRBV5-1 and TRBJ2-7; TRBD2 matches at 8 bases. The trim removed 4 bases at V and 4 bases at J, leaving 7 bases unmatched. Looked up from germline, CDR1 is SGHRS and CDR2 is YFSETQ. The CDR3 totals 14 residues. The CDR3 nucleotides read TGCGCCAGCAGCAACGGACTAGCAGTGTACGAGCAGTACTTC. The encoded protein is CASSNGLAVYEQYF.

The chain has TRBV29-1 and TRBJ1-1; D is perhaps TRBD1 (6 bases). Looked up from germline, CDR1 is SQVTM and CDR2 is ANQGSEA. V was trimmed by 2 bases and J by 2 bases, leaving 9 bases between them. The CDR3 consists of 13 residues. Written as DNA, the CDR3 is TGCAGCGTTGAAAGGACAGCTAACACTGAAGCTTTCTTT. Translated: CSVERTANTEAFF. Full variable domain (remainder filled in from reference TRBV29-1 and TRBJ1-1): SAVISQKPSRDICQRGTSLTIQCQVDSQVTMMFWYRQQPGQSLTLIATANQGSEATYESGFVIDKFPISRPNLTFSTLTVSNMSPEDSSIYLCSVERTANTEAFFGQGTRLTVV.

A remark on this clonotype: Germline is not matched at one junction end, which may reflect a read error. V and J are TRBV9 and TRBJ2-7; D call uncertain. Germline V gene sequence: CDR1 SGDLS, CDR2 YYNGEE. The CDR3 has 14 amino acids. The CDR3 nucleotides are TGTGCCGGCAGCGCAGAGGCCGATTCCTACGAGCAGTACTTC. Protein product: CAGSAEADSYEQYF.

This clonotype was seen a handful of times. This could be a read error, since a much larger clone is one nucleotide away. The chain has TRBV10-3 and TRBJ2-3; 11 bases line up with TRBD2. Trimming at V came to 7 bases and at J to 2 bases, leaving 2 bases not matched to a gene. Germline CDR1 is ENHRY and CDR2 is SYGVKD. The CDR3 is made up of 14 amino acids. The CDR3 bases are TGTGCCATCACTAGCGGGGGGCCCACAGATACGCAGTATTTT. Its translation: CAITSGGPTDTQYF.

The V gene is TRBV7-3, the J gene TRBJ1-2; TRBD1 aligns across 7 bases. This CDR3 comprises 13 residues. Germline V lookup: CDR1 SGHTA, CDR2 FQGTGA. J lost 6 bases, V lost 2 bases, and 3 bases had no gene match. As DNA, the CDR3 is TGTGCCAGCAGCTTAGGACAGGACCATGGCTACACCTTC. Translated, it gives CASSLGQDHGYTF.

This clonotype turned up a few times. The chain uses TRBV5-1 and TRBJ2-5; D perhaps matches TRBD2 (5 bases). CDR1 is SGHRS, CDR2 YFSETQ, per germline. There are 15 residues in the CDR3. Between the trimmed V and J ends, which lost 5 bases and 5 bases, there was a span of 19 bases. Here the CDR3 reads CASSLRGTARETQYF. The CDR3 bases are TGCGCCAGCAGTTTACGGGGTACTGCGCGGGAGACCCAGTACTTC. The full variable domain, its missing parts supplied by reference TRBV5-1 and TRBJ2-5, is KAGVTQTPRYLIKTRGQQVTLSCSPISGHRSVSWYQQTPGQGLQFLFEYFSETQRNKGNFPGRFSGRQFSNSRSEMNVSTLELGDSALYLCASSLRGTARETQYFGPGTRLLVL.